This T cell receptor beta chain is drawn from a study of T cell responses to AZD1222 COVID-19 vaccine. General study results and limits: The donor group comprised mostly white British people and more females; the analysis possibly underestimated clonal diversity.

Sequencing was performed with immunoSEQ multiplex PCR; in TCRdb, only in-frame clones are kept and a portion is missing. The sample lists fewer than 100,000 clones, more than 70% seen once, with under 25% in the top ten. The CDR3 spans 17 residues. J gave up 5 bases and V 1 base, and 10 bases lay outside the gene matches. CDR1 and CDR2 from the germline V gene are LNHNV and YYDKDF (reference sequence). As to this clone: Its antigen is not known.

This receptor was obtained from an adult in good health. Specimen: peripheral blood, collected on day 0 of AZD1222 vaccination. The chain uses TRBV15 and TRBJ2-5; 10 nucleotides line up with TRBD2. This chain's CDR3 is CATSRVVSGRREETQYF. In DNA form, the CDR3 reads TGTGCCACCAGCAGAGTGGTTAGCGGGAGGAGGGAGGAGACCCAGTACTTC.